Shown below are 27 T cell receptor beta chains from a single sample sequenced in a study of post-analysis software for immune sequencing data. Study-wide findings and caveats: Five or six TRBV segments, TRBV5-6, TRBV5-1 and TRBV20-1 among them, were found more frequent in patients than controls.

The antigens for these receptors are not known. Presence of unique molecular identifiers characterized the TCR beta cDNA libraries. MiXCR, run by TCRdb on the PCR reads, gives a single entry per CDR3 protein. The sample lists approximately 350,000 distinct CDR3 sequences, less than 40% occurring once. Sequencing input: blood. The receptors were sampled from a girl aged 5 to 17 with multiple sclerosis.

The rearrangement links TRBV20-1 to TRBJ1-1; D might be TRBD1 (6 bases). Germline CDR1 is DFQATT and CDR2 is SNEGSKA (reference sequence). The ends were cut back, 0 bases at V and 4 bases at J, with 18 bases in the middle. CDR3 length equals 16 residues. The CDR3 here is CSARDFRGGGSTEAFF. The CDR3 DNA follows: TGCAGTGCTAGAGATTTTCGTGGGGGCGGGAGCACTGAAGCTTTCTTT.

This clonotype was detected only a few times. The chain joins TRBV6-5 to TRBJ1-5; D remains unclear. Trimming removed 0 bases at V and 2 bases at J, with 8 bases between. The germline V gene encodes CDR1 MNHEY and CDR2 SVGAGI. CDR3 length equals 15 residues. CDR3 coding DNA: TGTGCCAGCAGTTACTCGATCGACGGCAATCAGCCCCAGCATTTT. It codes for CASSYSIDGNQPQHF.

The CDR3 sequence is CASSQGSAGNTEAFF. CDR3 DNA: TGTGCCAGCAGCCAAGGTAGTGCCGGGAACACTGAAGCTTTCTTT. The rearrangement links TRBV3-1 to TRBJ1-1; D unclear. Germline CDR1 and CDR2: LGHDT and YNNKEL (reference sequence). There are 15 residues in the CDR3. V lost 1 base and J 1 base, leaving 10 bases between the germline ends. Filled out from reference TRBV3-1 and TRBJ1-1, the complete variable domain reads DTAVSQTPKYLVTQMGNDKSIKCEQNLGHDTMYWYKQDSKKFLKIMFSYNNKELIINETVPNRFSPKSPDKAHLNLHINSLELGDSAVYFCASSQGSAGNTEAFFGQGTRLTVV.

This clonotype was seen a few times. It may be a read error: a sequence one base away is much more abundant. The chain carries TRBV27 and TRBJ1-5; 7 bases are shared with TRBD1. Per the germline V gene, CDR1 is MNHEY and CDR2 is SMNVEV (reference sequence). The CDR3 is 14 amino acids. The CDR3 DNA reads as TGTGCCAGCAGGACGGGACAGAGCAATCACCCCCAGCATTTT. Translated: CASRTGQSNHPQHF.

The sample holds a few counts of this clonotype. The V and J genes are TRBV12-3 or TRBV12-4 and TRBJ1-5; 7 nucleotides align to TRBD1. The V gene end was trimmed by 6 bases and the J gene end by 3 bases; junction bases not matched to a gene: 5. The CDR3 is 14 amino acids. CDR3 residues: CASSQTGYNQPQHF. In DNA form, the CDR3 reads TGTGCCAGCAGCCAGACAGGGTACAATCAGCCCCAGCATTTT.

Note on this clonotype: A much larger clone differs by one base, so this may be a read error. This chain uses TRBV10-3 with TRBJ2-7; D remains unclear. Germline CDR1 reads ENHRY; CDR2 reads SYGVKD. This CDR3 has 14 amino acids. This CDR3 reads CAIRESQSSYEQYF. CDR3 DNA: TGTGCCATCAGGGAGTCCCAGAGCTCCTACGAGCAGTACTTC.

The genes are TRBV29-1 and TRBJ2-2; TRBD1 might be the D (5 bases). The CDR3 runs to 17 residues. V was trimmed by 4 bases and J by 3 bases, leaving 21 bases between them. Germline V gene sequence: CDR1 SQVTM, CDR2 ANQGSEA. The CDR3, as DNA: TGCAGCGTTGTTCTGACAGATAAAGGCTTGGACACCGGGGAGCTGTTTTTT. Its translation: CSVVLTDKGLDTGELFF.

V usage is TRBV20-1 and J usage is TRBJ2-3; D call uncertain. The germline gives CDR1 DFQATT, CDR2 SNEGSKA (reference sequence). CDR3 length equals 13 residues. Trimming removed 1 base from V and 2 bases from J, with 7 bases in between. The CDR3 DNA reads TGCAGTGCTAGAGCCCCAACCACAGATACGCAGTATTTT. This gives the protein CSARAPTTDTQYF.

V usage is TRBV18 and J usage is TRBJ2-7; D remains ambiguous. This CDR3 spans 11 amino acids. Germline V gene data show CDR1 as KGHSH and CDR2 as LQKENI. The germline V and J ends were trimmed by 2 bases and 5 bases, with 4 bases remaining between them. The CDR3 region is CASSPAHEQYF. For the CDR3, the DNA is TGTGCCAGCTCACCAGCCCACGAGCAGTACTTC.

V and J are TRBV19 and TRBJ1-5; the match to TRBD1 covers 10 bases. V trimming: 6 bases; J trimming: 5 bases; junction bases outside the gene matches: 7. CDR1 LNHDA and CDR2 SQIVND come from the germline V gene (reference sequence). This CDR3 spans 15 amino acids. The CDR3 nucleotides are TGTGCCAGTAGCCGACAGGGGGCGGGGGATCAGCCCCAGCATTTT. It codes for CASSRQGAGDQPQHF. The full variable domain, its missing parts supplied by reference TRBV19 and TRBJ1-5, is DGGITQSPKYLFRKEGQNVTLSCEQNLNHDAMYWYRQDPGQGLRLIYYSQIVNDFQKGDIAEGYSVSREKKESFPLTVTSAQKNPTAFYLCASSRQGAGDQPQHFGDGTRLSIL.

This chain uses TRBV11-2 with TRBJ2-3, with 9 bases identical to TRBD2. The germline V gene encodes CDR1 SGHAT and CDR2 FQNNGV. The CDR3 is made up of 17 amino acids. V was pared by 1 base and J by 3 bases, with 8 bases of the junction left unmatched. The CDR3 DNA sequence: TGTGCCAGCAGCTTAGGAGGCGGGGGGGGCAGGACAGATACGCAGTATTTT. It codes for CASSLGGGGGRTDTQYF.

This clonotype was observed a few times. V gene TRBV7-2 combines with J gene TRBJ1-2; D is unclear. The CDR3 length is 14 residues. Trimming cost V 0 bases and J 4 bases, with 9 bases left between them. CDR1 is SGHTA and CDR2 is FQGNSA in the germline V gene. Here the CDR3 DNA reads TGTGCCAGCAGCTTAGCCTCAGATCCCTATGGCTACACCTTC. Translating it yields CASSLASDPYGYTF.

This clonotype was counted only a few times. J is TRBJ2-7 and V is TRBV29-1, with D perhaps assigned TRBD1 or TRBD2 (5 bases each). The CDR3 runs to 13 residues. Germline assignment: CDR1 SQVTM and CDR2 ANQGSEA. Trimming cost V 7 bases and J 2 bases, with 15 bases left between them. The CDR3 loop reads CSARDPQAYEQYF. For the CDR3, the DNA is TGCAGCGCCAGGGACCCCCAAGCCTACGAGCAGTACTTC.

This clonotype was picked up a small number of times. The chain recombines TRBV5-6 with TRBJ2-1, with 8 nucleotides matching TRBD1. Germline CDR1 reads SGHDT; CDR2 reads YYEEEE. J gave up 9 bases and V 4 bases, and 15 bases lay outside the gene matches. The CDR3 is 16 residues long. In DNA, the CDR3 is TGTGCCAGCAGCCTCGGATTCCAGGGGGCGCGCTTTGAGCAGTTCTTC. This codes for CASSLGFQGARFEQFF.

The CDR3 is CSVEGEDSYEQYF. DNA for the CDR3: TGCAGCGTTGAAGGTGAAGACTCCTACGAGCAGTACTTC. The chain carries TRBV29-1 and TRBJ2-7; D unresolved. In germline, CDR1 is SQVTM, CDR2 ANQGSEA. Trimming took 1 base from V and 0 from J, leaving 7 bases between them. This CDR3 contains 13 residues.

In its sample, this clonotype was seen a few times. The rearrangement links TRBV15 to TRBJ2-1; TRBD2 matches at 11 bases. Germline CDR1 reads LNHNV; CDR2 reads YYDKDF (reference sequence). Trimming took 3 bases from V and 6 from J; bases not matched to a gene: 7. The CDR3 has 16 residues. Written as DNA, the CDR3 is TGTGCCACCAGCAGGGCTCCGGGACTAGCGGTCAATGAGCAGTTCTTC. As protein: CATSRAPGLAVNEQFF.

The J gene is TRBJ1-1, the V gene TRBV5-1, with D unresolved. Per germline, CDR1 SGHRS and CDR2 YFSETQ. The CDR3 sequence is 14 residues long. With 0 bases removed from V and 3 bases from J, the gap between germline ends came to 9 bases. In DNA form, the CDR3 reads TGCGCCAGCAGCTTGGGGGCCACTTACACTGAAGCTTTCTTT. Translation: CASSLGATYTEAFF.

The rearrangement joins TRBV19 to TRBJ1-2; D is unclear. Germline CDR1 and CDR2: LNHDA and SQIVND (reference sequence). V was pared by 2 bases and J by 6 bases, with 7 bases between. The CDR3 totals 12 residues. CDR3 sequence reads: CASSIREHGYTF. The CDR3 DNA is TGTGCCAGTAGTATACGCGAGCATGGCTACACCTTC.

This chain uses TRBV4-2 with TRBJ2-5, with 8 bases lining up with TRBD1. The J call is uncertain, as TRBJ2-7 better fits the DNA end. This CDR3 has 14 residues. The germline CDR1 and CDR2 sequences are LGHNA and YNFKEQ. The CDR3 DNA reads TGTGCCAGCAGCCCCCATGCACAGGGGGGCGAGCAGTACTTC. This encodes CASSPHAQGGEQYF.

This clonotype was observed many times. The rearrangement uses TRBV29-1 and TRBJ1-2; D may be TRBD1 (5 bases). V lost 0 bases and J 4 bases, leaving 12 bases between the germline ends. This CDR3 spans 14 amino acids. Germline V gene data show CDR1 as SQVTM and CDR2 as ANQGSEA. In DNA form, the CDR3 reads TGCAGCGTTGAAGATCGGGGGGTTGGCTATGGCTACACCTTC. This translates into CSVEDRGVGYGYTF.

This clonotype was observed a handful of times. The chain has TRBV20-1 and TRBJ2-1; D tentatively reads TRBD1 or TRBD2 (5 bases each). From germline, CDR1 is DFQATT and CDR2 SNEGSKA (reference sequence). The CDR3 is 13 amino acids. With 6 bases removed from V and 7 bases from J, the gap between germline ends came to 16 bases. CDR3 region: CSAPGATGNEQFF. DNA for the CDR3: TGCAGTGCCCCTGGGGCTACGGGGAATGAGCAGTTCTTC.

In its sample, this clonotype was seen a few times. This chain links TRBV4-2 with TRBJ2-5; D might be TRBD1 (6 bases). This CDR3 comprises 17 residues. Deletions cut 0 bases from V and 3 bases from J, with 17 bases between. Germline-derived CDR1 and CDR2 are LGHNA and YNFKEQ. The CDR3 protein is CASSQDLGAGVEETQYF. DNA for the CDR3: TGTGCCAGCAGCCAAGATCTGGGGGCTGGGGTAGAAGAGACCCAGTACTTC.

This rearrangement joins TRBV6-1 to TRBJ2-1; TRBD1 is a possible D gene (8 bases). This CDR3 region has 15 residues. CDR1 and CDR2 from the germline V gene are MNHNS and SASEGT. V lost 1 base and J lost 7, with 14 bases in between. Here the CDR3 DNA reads TGTGCCAGCAGTGAAGACAGGGGGGGTCGTAATGAGCAGTTCTTC. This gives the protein CASSEDRGGRNEQFF.

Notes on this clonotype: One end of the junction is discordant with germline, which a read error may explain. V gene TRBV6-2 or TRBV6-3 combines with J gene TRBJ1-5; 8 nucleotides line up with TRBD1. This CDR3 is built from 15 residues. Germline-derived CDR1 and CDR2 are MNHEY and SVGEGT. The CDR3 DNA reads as TGTGCCGGCAGGGCTACAGGGGGAAGCAATCAGCCCCAGCATTTT. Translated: CAGRATGGSNQPQHF.

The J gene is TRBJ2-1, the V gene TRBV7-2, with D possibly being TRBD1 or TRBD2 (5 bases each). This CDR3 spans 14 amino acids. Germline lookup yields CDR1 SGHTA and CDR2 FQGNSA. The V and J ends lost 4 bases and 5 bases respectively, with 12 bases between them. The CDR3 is CASSSGTGHNEQFF. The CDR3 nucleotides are TGTGCCAGCAGCTCTGGAACGGGACACAATGAGCAGTTCTTC.

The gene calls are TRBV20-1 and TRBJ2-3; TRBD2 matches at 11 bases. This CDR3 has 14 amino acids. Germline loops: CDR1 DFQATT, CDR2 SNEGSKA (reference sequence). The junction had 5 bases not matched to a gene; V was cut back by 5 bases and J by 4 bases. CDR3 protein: CSALTSGGSDTQYF. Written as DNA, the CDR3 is TGCAGTGCTCTAACTAGCGGGGGATCAGATACGCAGTATTTT.

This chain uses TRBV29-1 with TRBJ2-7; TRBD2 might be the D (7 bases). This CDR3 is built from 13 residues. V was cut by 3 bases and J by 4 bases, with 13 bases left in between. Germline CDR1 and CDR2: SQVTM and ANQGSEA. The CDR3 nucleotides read TGCAGCGTTGAGGCAGGGGAGGGTTACGAGCAGTACTTC. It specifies CSVEAGEGYEQYF.